Listed below are T cell receptor beta chains from one sample, sequenced in a study of blood T cell repertoires in COVID-19. The repertoire was sequenced with immunoSEQ multiplex PCR; TCRdb's copy has only in-frame clones and lacks some. The top ten clones hold 2.5% to 3% of a sample with about 270,000 clones, around 81% of them seen once. The sample comprised peripheral blood. Source of these receptors: a woman aged 60-75 years with active or convalescent COVID-19. CDR3s include the opening cysteine and the closing phenylalanine or tryptophan. The D gene is left open where the match is weak. Not all rows give a size; the values are once, few, many and, for expanded clones, a class.

CDR3 | DNA | J | length | D | size | V
CASSPDRVEVYEQYF | TGCGCCAGCAGCCCGGACAGGGTCGAAGTCTACGAGCAGTACTTC | TRBJ2-7 | 15 | TRBD1 | - | TRBV5-1
CASSPARSPIQYF | TGTGCCAGCTCACCTGCTAGATCCCCCATTCAGTACTTC | TRBJ2-4 | 13 | - | - | TRBV18
CAWTRNTEAFF | TGTGCCTGGACTCGGAACACTGAAGCTTTCTTT | TRBJ1-1 | 11 | - | - | TRBV30
CASAPASEAFF | TGTGCCAGCGCGCCTGCCTCTGAAGCTTTCTTT | TRBJ1-1 | 11 | - | once | TRBV12-3/TRBV12-4
CASSSQAGLGTDTQYF | TGTGCCAGCAGCTCACAAGCGGGCCTAGGTACAGATACGCAGTATTTT | TRBJ2-3 | 16 | - | - | TRBV7-3
CASSYTPGQGETQYF | TGTGCCAGCAGCTACACTCCGGGACAGGGAGAGACCCAGTACTTC | TRBJ2-5 | 15 | TRBD1 | - | TRBV7-9
CASSAWGTGDQDYGYTF | TGCGCCAGCAGCGCTTGGGGTACGGGGGATCAGGACTATGGCTACACCTTC | TRBJ1-2 | 17 | - | - | TRBV5-1
CAWSRDRLNEKLFF | TGTGCCTGGAGTAGGGACAGGTTAAATGAAAAACTGTTTTTT | TRBJ1-4 | 14 | TRBD1 | - | TRBV30
CASSLATGTGNYNEQFF | TGCGCCAGCAGCTTGGCCACCGGGACAGGGAACTACAATGAGCAGTTCTTC | TRBJ2-1 | 17 | TRBD1 | - | TRBV5-1
CASSIPRAGTGELFF | TGTGCCAGTAGTATCCCCAGGGCTGGCACCGGGGAGCTGTTTTTT | TRBJ2-2 | 15 | - | - | TRBV19
CASSLGSVINQPQHF | TGTGCCAGCAGCTTGGGCAGCGTAATCAATCAGCCCCAGCATTTT | TRBJ1-5 | 15 | - | - | TRBV5-8
CASSPLGLNQPQHF | TGTGCCAGCAGCCCACTTGGTCTCAATCAGCCCCAGCATTTT | TRBJ1-5 | 14 | - | - | TRBV7-8
CASSPSQGTIYF | TGTGCCAGCAGCCCATCTCAGGGCACCATATATTTT | TRBJ1-3 | 12 | - | few | TRBV3-1/TRBV3-2
CASSPMANAATDTQYF | TGCGCCAGCAGCCCTATGGCGAACGCGGCGACAGATACGCAGTATTTT | TRBJ2-3 | 16 | - | once | TRBV4-1
CASSYSGQVTEQFF | TGTGCCAGCAGTTACTCAGGACAGGTTACTGAGCAGTTCTTC | TRBJ2-1 | 14 | TRBD1 | - | TRBV6-6
CASSFQGASGYTF | TGCGCCAGCAGCTTTCAGGGGGCATCTGGCTACACCTTC | TRBJ1-2 | 13 | TRBD1 | - | TRBV5-1
CASSLRTAFNTEAFF | TGCGCCAGCAGCTTGAGAACAGCTTTCAACACTGAAGCTTTCTTT | TRBJ1-1 | 15 | - | - | TRBV5-1
CASSQEEVTSDTEAFF | TGTGCCAGCAGCCAAGAGGAGGTAACAAGCGACACTGAAGCTTTCTTT | TRBJ1-1 | 16 | - | once | TRBV4-2
CASSPETGAYGYTF | TGTGCCAGCTCACCAGAGACAGGGGCCTATGGCTACACCTTC | TRBJ1-2 | 14 | TRBD1 | few | TRBV18
CASSRRGIGEKLFF | TGTGCCAGCAGTCGCAGGGGAATTGGTGAAAAACTGTTTTTT | TRBJ1-4 | 14 | - | - | TRBV6-5
CASSILQGRGEKLFF | TGTGCCAGTAGTATCCTTCAGGGGCGCGGAGAAAAACTGTTTTTT | TRBJ1-4 | 15 | - | - | TRBV19
CSVADRTTTDTQYF | TGCAGCGTTGCAGACAGGACAACCACAGATACGCAGTATTTT | TRBJ2-3 | 14 | - | - | TRBV29-1
CASSQDQSRADTIYF | TGCGCCAGCAGCCAAGATCAAAGCAGGGCGGACACCATATATTTT | TRBJ1-3 | 15 | - | - | TRBV4-1
CASSPIRGTGELFF | TGTGCCAGCAGTCCCATCAGGGGCACCGGGGAGCTGTTTTTT | TRBJ2-2 | 14 | - | - | TRBV6-2/TRBV6-3
CASSQSRGQETQYF | TGCGCCAGCAGTCAATCTAGGGGTCAAGAGACCCAGTACTTC | TRBJ2-5 | 14 | - | - | TRBV23-1